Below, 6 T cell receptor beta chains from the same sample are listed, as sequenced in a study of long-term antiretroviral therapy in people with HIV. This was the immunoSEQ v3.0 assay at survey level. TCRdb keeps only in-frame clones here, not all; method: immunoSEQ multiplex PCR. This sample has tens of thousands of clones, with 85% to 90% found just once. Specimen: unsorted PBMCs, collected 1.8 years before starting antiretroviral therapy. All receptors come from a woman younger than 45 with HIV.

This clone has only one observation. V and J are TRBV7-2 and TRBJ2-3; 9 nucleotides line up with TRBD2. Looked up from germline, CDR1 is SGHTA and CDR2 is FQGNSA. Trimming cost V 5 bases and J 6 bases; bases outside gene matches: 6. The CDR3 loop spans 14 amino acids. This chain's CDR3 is CASSPGLATDTQYF. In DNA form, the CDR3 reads TGTGCCAGCAGCCCGGGACTAGCAACGGATACGCAGTATTTT.

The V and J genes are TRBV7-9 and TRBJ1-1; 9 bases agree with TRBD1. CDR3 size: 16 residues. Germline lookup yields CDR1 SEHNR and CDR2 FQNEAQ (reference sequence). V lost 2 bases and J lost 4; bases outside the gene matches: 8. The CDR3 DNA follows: TGTGCCAGCAGCTTACCGGGACAGGGATACAGCACTGAAGCTTTCTTT. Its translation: CASSLPGQGYSTEAFF. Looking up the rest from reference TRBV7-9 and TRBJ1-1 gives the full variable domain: DTGVSQNPRHKITKRGQNVTFRCDPISEHNRLYWYRQTLGQGPEFLTYFQNEAQLEKSRLLSDRFSAERPKGSFSTLEIQRTEQGDSAMYLCASSLPGQGYSTEAFFGQGTRLTVV.

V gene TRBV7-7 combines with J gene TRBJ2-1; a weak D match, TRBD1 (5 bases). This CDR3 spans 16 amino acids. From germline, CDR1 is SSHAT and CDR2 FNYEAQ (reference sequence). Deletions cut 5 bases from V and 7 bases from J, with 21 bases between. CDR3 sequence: CASSPVLKGAKNEQFF. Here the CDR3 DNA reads TGTGCCAGCAGCCCGGTTCTGAAAGGGGCGAAGAATGAGCAGTTCTTC. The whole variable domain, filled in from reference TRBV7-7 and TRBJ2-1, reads GAGVSQSPRYKVTKRGQDVTLRCDPISSHATLYWYQQALGQGPEFLTYFNYEAQPDKSGLPSDRFSAERPEGSISTLTIQRTEQRDSAMYRCASSPVLKGAKNEQFFGPGTRLTVL.

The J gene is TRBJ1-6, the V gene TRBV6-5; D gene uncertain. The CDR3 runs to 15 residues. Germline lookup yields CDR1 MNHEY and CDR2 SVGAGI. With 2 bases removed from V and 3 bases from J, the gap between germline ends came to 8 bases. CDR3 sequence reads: CASSYQVFYNSPLHF. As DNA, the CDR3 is TGTGCCAGCAGTTACCAAGTGTTCTATAATTCACCCCTCCACTTT.

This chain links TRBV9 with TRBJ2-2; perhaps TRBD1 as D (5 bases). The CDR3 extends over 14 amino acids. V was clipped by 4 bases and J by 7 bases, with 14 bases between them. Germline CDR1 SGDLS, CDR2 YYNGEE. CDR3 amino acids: CASSPGINGGELFF. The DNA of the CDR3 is TGTGCCAGCAGCCCAGGGATTAATGGCGGGGAGCTGTTTTTT.

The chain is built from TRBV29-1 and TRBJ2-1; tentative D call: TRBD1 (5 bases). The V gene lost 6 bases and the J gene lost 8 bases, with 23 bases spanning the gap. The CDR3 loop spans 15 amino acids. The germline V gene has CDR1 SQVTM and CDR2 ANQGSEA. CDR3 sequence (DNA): TGCAGCGTCCACTGGGGCCAGCCAGGCAGCGATGAGCAGTTCTTC. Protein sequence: CSVHWGQPGSDEQFF.